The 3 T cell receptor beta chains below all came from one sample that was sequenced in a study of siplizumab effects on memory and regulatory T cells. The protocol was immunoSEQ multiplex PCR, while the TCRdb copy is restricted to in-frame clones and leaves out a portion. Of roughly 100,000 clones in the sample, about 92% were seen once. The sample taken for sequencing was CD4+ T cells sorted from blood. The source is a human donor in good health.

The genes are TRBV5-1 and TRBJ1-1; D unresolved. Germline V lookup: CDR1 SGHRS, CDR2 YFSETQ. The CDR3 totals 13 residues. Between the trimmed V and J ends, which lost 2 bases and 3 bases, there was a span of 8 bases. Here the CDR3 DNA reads TGCGCCAGCAGCTTCCAACCAGACACTGAAGCTTTCTTT. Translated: CASSFQPDTEAFF.

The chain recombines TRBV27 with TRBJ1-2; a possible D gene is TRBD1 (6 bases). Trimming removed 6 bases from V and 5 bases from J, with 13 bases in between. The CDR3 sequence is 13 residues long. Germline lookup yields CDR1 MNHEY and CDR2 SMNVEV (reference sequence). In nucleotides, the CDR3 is TGTGCCAGCAGCTCTGGCCAGGGGTATGGCTACACCTTC. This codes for CASSSGQGYGYTF.

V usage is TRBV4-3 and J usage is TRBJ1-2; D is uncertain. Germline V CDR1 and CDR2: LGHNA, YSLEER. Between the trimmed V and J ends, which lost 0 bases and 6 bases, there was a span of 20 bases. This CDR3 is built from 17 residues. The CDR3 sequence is CASSQEAWWAVLDGYTF. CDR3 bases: TGCGCCAGCAGCCAAGAAGCATGGTGGGCGGTTTTGGATGGCTACACCTTC.